The sequence of this TCR beta chain was determined in a study of blood T cell repertoires in COVID-19 (dated by TCRdb to about 2020). Background on the whole study: The collaborator samples originated in the United States, Italy and Spain and spanned the acute and convalescent phases of COVID-19. The repertoires were released in a freely available public database intended as a resource for research on the immune response to SARS-CoV-2. Subjects who had been exposed to COVID-19, were actively infected with it, or had recovered from it provided the deeply sampled blood TCRbeta repertoires that made up the dataset. Samples were obtained from the ongoing ImmuneRACE study (first 160 participants) and from roughly 1,300 subjects provided by 6 global collaborators. Sample metadata almost always included a de-identified subject ID, COVID-19 status, age in years and sex. HLA class I and class II types, where available, came from metadata supplied by the sample provider rather than from assay-based typing. The material from the prospective study consisted of cDNA or gDNA derived from T cells, B-cell-depleted T cells, or PBMCs.

Enrolling through a virtual design, the prospective study's participants ranged in age from roughly 18 to 95 years and lived across more than 20 United States geographic areas. In the prospective study, cohorts were assigned on the basis of participant-reported clinical history obtained from a screening survey and a study questionnaire. Exposed participants had been in contact, within 2 weeks of entering the study, with a person who had a PCR-confirmed or clinician-diagnosed case of COVID-19. Each participant in the prospective study had whole blood, serum and a nasopharyngeal or oropharyngeal swab collected by mobile phlebotomists. Participants in the prospective study had the option to provide additional blood draws and questionnaires over an approximately 2-month period. Blood samples from the prospective study were shipped frozen or at room temperature prior to DNA extraction. In the case of this clone: What this receptor recognizes is not known. No much larger clone exists at a distance of one base, and base qualities are not known.

V is shortened by 3 bases, J by 3 bases, and the region joining them spans 11 bases. The CDR3 has 14 amino acids, counting the end cysteine and phenylalanine. Here the CDR3 DNA is all that survives: 42 bases in frame from base 1. Per the germline V gene, KGHSH is the CDR1 and LQKENI is the CDR2. TCRbeta CDR3 regions were amplified from genomic DNA by means of the immunoSEQ Assay, a bias-controlled multiplex PCR. From the authors' description of their analysis: The number of nucleated cells in each sample was estimated by amplification of reference gene primers within the assay. Sequence reads were collapsed and filtered to measure the absolute abundance of every unique TCRbeta CDR3 rearrangement. Productive Simpson clonality was computed per sample as the square root of Simpson's diversity index over productive rearrangements. TCRdb re-hosts the immuneACCESS table, in-frame sequences only. Its copies lack some clones; in the studies checked, an unresolved V gene accounts for under half of them, and the cause for the rest is not known. Clonal size and the V and J genes are those of that table, whereas D and trimming came from the DNA. The sample table contains 250,000 to 300,000 clones; only one count was recorded for roughly 90% of them. The ten largest clones add up to 2.5% to 3% of the sample.

What the study reported, not specific to this receptor: Clinical and demographic metadata were provided uncurated, with the amount varying by source and participant.

This receptor was identified in a woman aged 45-59 years who had been exposed to COVID-19. Rearrangement joined TRBV18 to TRBJ1-2, with the D gene not clear enough to name. Material: PBMCs or T cells enriched from blood (not recorded which). DNA sequence: TGTGCCAGCTCACCCGATTCACACCACTATGGCTACACCTTC. This codes for CASSPDSHHYGYTF. The CDR3, completed at both ends by the reference TRBV18 and TRBJ1-2 genes, gives the full variable domain NAGVMQNPRHLVRRRGQEARLRCSPMKGHSHVYWYRQLPEEGLKFMVYLQKENIIDESGMPKERFSAEFPKEGPSILRIQQVVRGDSAAYFCASSPDSHHYGYTFGSGTRLTVV.